This TCR beta chain was captured by sequencing in a study of TIL therapy for anti-PD-1-resistant metastatic lung cancer. Broader study findings: Compared with baseline intratumoral T cells, expanded TIL cultures were more clonal and less diverse (roughly 6% vs 31%).

The sample's time point: pre-treatment sample, taken before nivolumab and TIL therapy. Most excised metastases sampled were pleural nodules or supraclavicular lymph nodes. Sequencing used immunoSEQ v3. Profiling relied on immunoSEQ multiplex PCR, and the TCRdb table lists in-frame clones only, not all of them. Of around 8,000 clones listed, nearly 75% are singletons. Turning to this clone: No antigen is known for it.

V shed 0 bases and J shed 0 bases, with 10 bases lying between them. The CDR3 consists of 15 residues. CDR1 and CDR2 from the germline V gene are SGHRS and YFSETQ. This clonotype was obtained from a person between 25 and 80 years old with non-small cell lung cancer. The chain links TRBV5-1 to TRBJ2-7; tentatively, D is TRBD2 (6 bases). The sequencing here drew on tumor tissue, taken at baseline. The CDR3 sequence is CASSLEGLSSYEQYF. CDR3 in DNA: TGCGCCAGCAGCTTGGAGGGACTGAGCTCCTACGAGCAGTACTTC.